The 32 T cell receptor beta chains listed next were all sequenced from one sample in a study of T cell clonotyping in hematopoietic cell transplantation. The time point denotes: recipient sample about 28 days before transplant, after cytoreduction. Method: immunoSEQ multiplex PCR; TCRdb's copy keeps in-frame clones and lacks some. In the table there are around 11,000 clones, 80% to 90% of which are singletons. The sequencing here drew on peripheral blood mononuclear cells, taken before stem cell transplant. Receptors were obtained from a woman aged 45-65 years with chronic myeloid leukemia. Some clones in this sample may be carry-over from other donors' samples.

J is TRBJ2-7 and V is TRBV9; D assignment may be TRBD1 or TRBD2 (6 bases each). CDR1 is SGDLS and CDR2 is YYNGEE in the germline V gene. The CDR3 length is 14 residues. The V and J ends lost 4 bases and 4 bases respectively, with 15 bases between them. The CDR3 DNA reads TGTGCCAGCAGCCCCCGAGGGGGGCCGTACGAGCAGTACTTC. Translating gives CASSPRGGPYEQYF. Full variable domain (remainder filled in from reference TRBV9 and TRBJ2-7): DSGVTQTPKHLITATGQRVTLRCSPRSGDLSVYWYQQSLDQGLQFLIQYYNGEERAKGNILERFSAQQFPDLHSELNLSSLELGDSALYFCASSPRGGPYEQYFGPGTRLTVT.

The chain uses TRBV10-2 and TRBJ2-1, with 9 bases that match TRBD2. V lost 3 bases and J lost 7; bases outside the gene matches: 19. Germline CDR1 reads WSHSY; CDR2 reads SAAADI. The length of the CDR3 is 19 residues. The CDR3 nucleotides read TGCGCCAGCAGTGATAGGTCCGGAGGTAGCGGGAGTATGTTAAATGAGCAGTTCTTC. This codes for CASSDRSGGSGSMLNEQFF.

The J gene is TRBJ2-3, the V gene TRBV6-1; D possibly matches TRBD1 or TRBD2 (5 bases each). There are 14 residues in the CDR3. Germline CDR1 reads MNHNS; CDR2 reads SASEGT. V gave up 1 base and J gave up 12 bases, with 17 bases separating them. The CDR3 nucleotides are TGTGCCAGCAGTGAAGACGTTGGGACCACCACACAGTATTTT. The encoded protein is CASSEDVGTTTQYF.

The gene calls are TRBV6-1 and TRBJ2-7; 9 bases map to TRBD1. The CDR3 has 15 residues. The germline CDR1 and CDR2 sequences are MNHNS and SASEGT. J gave up 4 bases and V 6 bases, and 10 bases lay outside the gene matches. The CDR3 coding sequence is TGTGCCAGCAGACCGGACAGGGGACTCTTGTACGAGCAGTACTTC. It yields the protein CASRPDRGLLYEQYF.

V gene TRBV4-1 combines with J gene TRBJ2-3, with TRBD1 identical over 8 bases. This CDR3 is 16 amino acids long. V gave up 3 bases and J gave up 1 base; unmatched junction bases: 6. Germline V CDR1 and CDR2: MGHRA, YSYEKL. The CDR3 sequence: CASSHTGGRGTDTQYF. CDR3 sequence (DNA): TGCGCCAGCAGCCATACAGGGGGAAGAGGCACAGATACGCAGTATTTT.

The genes are TRBV19 and TRBJ1-5; weak D call: TRBD1 (5 bases). The CDR3 has 14 amino acids. V lost 8 bases to trimming and J lost 0 bases, with 11 bases between them. CDR1 LNHDA and CDR2 SQIVND come from the germline V gene (reference sequence). CDR3 residues: CASHQGYSNQPQHF. CDR3 DNA: TGTGCCAGTCACCAGGGCTATAGCAATCAGCCCCAGCATTTT.

The V call is TRBV28, the J call TRBJ1-2, with D possibly matching TRBD1 (6 bases). The CDR3 runs to 14 residues. Germline V gives CDR1 MDHEN, CDR2 SYDVKM. V was pared by 5 bases and J by 2 bases, with 12 bases between. The CDR3 region is CASSRLGANYGYTF. For the CDR3, the DNA is TGTGCCAGCAGTCGGCTGGGGGCGAACTATGGCTACACCTTC.

The V gene is TRBV28, the J gene TRBJ1-4, with 7 bases fitting TRBD1. With V trimmed by 6 bases and J by 7 bases, 11 bases remained unmatched. This CDR3 is built from 15 residues. CDR1 is MDHEN, CDR2 SYDVKM, per germline. The chain's CDR3 is CASRRQGFPGEKLFF. The DNA of the CDR3 is TGTGCCAGCAGGAGACAGGGTTTCCCCGGTGAAAAACTGTTTTTT.

The chain uses TRBV7-2 and TRBJ2-5; D uncertain. This CDR3 has 14 residues. Trimming left V 1 base short and J 5 bases short, with 11 bases between. Germline V gene data show CDR1 as SGHTA and CDR2 as FQGNSA. As DNA, the CDR3 is TGTGCCAGCAGCTTAGGACTCTATATTGAGACCCAGTACTTC. It is translated as CASSLGLYIETQYF.

This chain joins TRBV7-9 and TRBJ2-7, with a tentative D call TRBD1 (5 bases). Germline values: CDR1 SEHNR, CDR2 FQNEAQ (reference sequence). V was cut by 5 bases and J by 7 bases, with 15 bases left in between. The CDR3 covers 13 residues. CDR3 loop: CASSTSGSPEQYF. CDR3 coding DNA: TGTGCCAGCAGCACTTCAGGGTCCCCGGAGCAGTACTTC.

The rearrangement joins TRBV7-9 to TRBJ2-1; 12 bases map to TRBD1. CDR1 and CDR2 from the germline V gene are SEHNR and FQNEAQ (reference sequence). This CDR3 has 15 residues. J gave up 12 bases and V 0 bases, and 6 bases lay outside the gene matches. The DNA for the CDR3 is TGTGCCAGCAGCTTAGCGGGACAGGGGGCAGGAGGGCAGTTCTTC. It encodes CASSLAGQGAGGQFF. Based on the CDR3 plus reference TRBV7-9 and TRBJ2-1, the full variable domain is DTGVSQNPRHKITKRGQNVTFRCDPISEHNRLYWYRQTLGQGPEFLTYFQNEAQLEKSRLLSDRFSAERPKGSFSTLEIQRTEQGDSAMYLCASSLAGQGAGGQFFGPGTRLTVL.

The V and J genes are TRBV5-6 and TRBJ1-5; D is ambiguous. The CDR3 extends over 13 amino acids. V was cut by 2 bases and J by 5 bases, with 8 bases left in between. The germline gives CDR1 SGHDT, CDR2 YYEEEE. CDR3 DNA: TGTGCCAGCAGCTTCACACGAGATCAGCCCCAGCATTTT. Its translation is CASSFTRDQPQHF.

The chain combines TRBV29-1 with TRBJ2-5; possibly TRBD2 for D (5 bases). CDR3 length: 13 residues. With 3 bases removed from V and 0 bases from J, the gap between germline ends came to 8 bases. Germline CDR1 and CDR2: SQVTM and ANQGSEA. The CDR3 is CSVEIGNQETQYF. CDR3 sequence (DNA): TGCAGCGTTGAGATCGGGAACCAAGAGACCCAGTACTTC.

The J gene is TRBJ1-1, the V gene TRBV5-1; 9 nucleotides match TRBD1. The CDR3 has 14 residues. After removal of 2 bases from V and 7 bases from J, the junction contained 6 bases not matched to a gene. In germline, CDR1 is SGHRS, CDR2 YFSETQ. The CDR3 DNA is TGCGCCAGCAGCTTCACAGGGGGCTTCGGTGAAGCTTTCTTT. This translates into CASSFTGGFGEAFF.

This chain links TRBV29-1 with TRBJ1-4; no clear D. Trimming took 4 bases from V and 4 from J, leaving 7 bases between them. CDR3 length: 12 amino acids. CDR1 and CDR2 from the germline V gene are SQVTM and ANQGSEA. CDR3 region: CSVAGNNEKLFF. In DNA form, the CDR3 reads TGCAGCGTTGCTGGGAATAATGAAAAACTGTTTTTT.

This clone came up once. This rearrangement joins TRBV2 to TRBJ2-3; D perhaps matches TRBD1 (6 bases). The CDR3 runs 17 residues. From germline, CDR1 is SNHLY and CDR2 FYNNEI. V gave up 2 bases and J gave up 2 bases, with 17 bases separating them. The CDR3, as DNA: TGTGCCAGCAGTGAACGGCTCAAGGGGGATTTCACAGATACGCAGTATTTT. Translated, it gives CASSERLKGDFTDTQYF.

This chain uses TRBV7-9 with TRBJ1-3; D is unresolved. CDR3 size: 15 residues. Trimming removed 3 bases from V and 0 bases from J, with 9 bases in between. Germline loops: CDR1 SEHNR, CDR2 FQNEAQ (reference sequence). The DNA for the CDR3 is TGTGCCAGCAGCTTCAGCTCCAACTCTGGAAACACCATATATTTT. Its protein product is CASSFSSNSGNTIYF.

The genes are TRBV5-1 and TRBJ2-3; 8 bases are shared with TRBD1. Germline lookup yields CDR1 SGHRS and CDR2 YFSETQ. V was clipped by 6 bases and J by 2 bases; unmatched bases: 8. This CDR3 is built from 15 residues. The CDR3 spells CASNLKTGATDTQYF. The CDR3 DNA sequence: TGCGCCAGCAACCTAAAGACAGGGGCCACAGATACGCAGTATTTT.

This chain uses TRBV7-9 with TRBJ2-7; D not resolved. V dropped 0 bases and J dropped 6 bases, with 6 bases sitting between them. CDR3 length: 12 residues. The germline V gene has CDR1 SEHNR and CDR2 FQNEAQ (reference sequence). CDR3 sequence reads: CASSLAQTEQYF. The DNA for the CDR3 is TGTGCCAGCAGCTTAGCGCAGACCGAGCAGTACTTC. Full variable domain (rest looked up from reference TRBV7-9 and TRBJ2-7): DTGVSQNPRHKITKRGQNVTFRCDPISEHNRLYWYRQTLGQGPEFLTYFQNEAQLEKSRLLSDRFSAERPKGSFSTLEIQRTEQGDSAMYLCASSLAQTEQYFGPGTRLTVT.

The chain uses TRBV7-8 and TRBJ1-1; D is undetermined. Germline loops: CDR1 SGHVS, CDR2 FQNEAQ. Trimming cost V 2 bases and J 0 bases, with 10 bases left between them. The length of the CDR3 is 15 residues. The CDR3 nucleotides are TGTGCCAGCAGCTTATTGGAAACTTTGAACACTGAAGCTTTCTTT. Its translation is CASSLLETLNTEAFF.

CDR3 in DNA: TGTGCCATCAGTCCCCGGGACCGAAGCTCCTACGAGCAGTACTTC. It yields the protein CAISPRDRSSYEQYF. The chain combines TRBV10-3 with TRBJ2-7; the D gene could be TRBD1 or TRBD2 (5 bases each). Germline V CDR1 and CDR2: ENHRY, SYGVKD. This CDR3 has 15 amino acids. Deletions cut 5 bases from V and 0 bases from J, with 14 bases between.

The chain recombines TRBV7-8 with TRBJ1-2; 9 nucleotides agree with TRBD1. Germline CDR1 SGHVS, CDR2 FQNEAQ. The CDR3 is 15 residues long. Trimming cost V 5 bases and J 0 bases; bases outside gene matches: 4. Here the CDR3 reads CASSPRDRANYGYTF. The CDR3 DNA reads TGTGCCAGCAGCCCCCGGGACAGGGCTAACTATGGCTACACCTTC. Together with reference TRBV7-8 and TRBJ1-2, the CDR3 gives the full variable domain: GAGVSQSPRYKVAKRGQDVALRCDPISGHVSLFWYQQALGQGPEFLTYFQNEAQLDKSGLPSDRFFAERPEGSVSTLKIQRTQQEDSAVYLCASSPRDRANYGYTFGSGTRLTVV.

A few counts support this clone. The CDR3 nucleotides are TGCGCCAGCAGCCGGCGTGCGGAGAGCACAGATACGCAGTATTTT. Protein: CASSRRAESTDTQYF. The V and J genes are TRBV4-3 and TRBJ2-3, with unresolved D. V gave up 4 bases and J gave up 0 bases, with 11 bases separating them. CDR3 size: 15 residues. The V gene's germline CDR1 is LGHNA and CDR2 YSLEER.

V is TRBV7-9 and J is TRBJ2-3, with TRBD2 matching over 12 bases. CDR3 length: 15 residues. V lost 5 bases to trimming and J lost 5 bases; unmatched junction nucleotides: 5. Germline V lookup: CDR1 SEHNR, CDR2 FQNEAQ (reference sequence). CDR3 nucleotide sequence: TGTGCCAGCAGCCGACTAGCGGGAGATCAAGATACGCAGTATTTT. Its translation is CASSRLAGDQDTQYF.

This chain uses TRBV2 with TRBJ1-1; D remains unclear. Germline-derived CDR1 and CDR2 are SNHLY and FYNNEI. With 4 bases removed from V and 3 bases from J, the gap between germline ends came to 12 bases. This CDR3 contains 14 residues. Written as DNA, the CDR3 is TGTGCCAGCAGTGGATACGGCCGGGACACTGAAGCTTTCTTT. Translation: CASSGYGRDTEAFF.

The chain carries TRBV4-1 and TRBJ2-6; no clear D. V was pared by 1 base and J by 1 base, with 17 bases between. The CDR3 length is 19 residues. Germline V CDR1 and CDR2: MGHRA, YSYEKL. The CDR3 is CASSQGFKSLTSGANVLTF. CDR3 nucleotides: TGCGCCAGCAGCCAAGGCTTCAAATCGCTAACTTCTGGGGCCAACGTCCTGACTTTC.

The V call is TRBV15, the J call TRBJ2-7; 7 nucleotides agree with TRBD1. J gave up 3 bases and V 0 bases, and 2 bases lay outside the gene matches. The CDR3 length is 14 residues. Germline values: CDR1 LNHNV, CDR2 YYDKDF (reference sequence). As DNA, the CDR3 is TGTGCCACCAGCAGAGAGACAGGGAACTACGAGCAGTACTTC. Encoded protein: CATSRETGNYEQYF.

This chain links TRBV7-2 with TRBJ2-7; D is tentatively TRBD1 or TRBD2 (6 bases each). Germline V gives CDR1 SGHTA, CDR2 FQGNSA. The ends were cut back, 2 bases at V and 0 bases at J, with 11 bases in the middle. This CDR3 is built from 15 residues. The CDR3: CASSLTGASSYEQYF. The DNA of the CDR3 is TGTGCCAGCAGCTTAACGGGGGCCAGCTCCTACGAGCAGTACTTC.

The chain links TRBV5-1 to TRBJ1-2; D may be TRBD1 (5 bases). Trimming stripped 0 bases from V and 4 bases from J, with 13 bases between. This CDR3 spans 15 amino acids. Per germline, CDR1 SGHRS and CDR2 YFSETQ. In DNA, the CDR3 is TGCGCCAGCAGCTTGGCCAGGGCGGTTGGCTATGGCTACACCTTC. It translates to CASSLARAVGYGYTF.

The gene calls are TRBV9 and TRBJ2-5; TRBD2 aligns across 8 bases. CDR3 size: 16 residues. With V trimmed by 4 bases and J by 4 bases, 12 bases remained unmatched. CDR1 and CDR2 from the germline V gene are SGDLS and YYNGEE. Here the CDR3 DNA reads TGTGCCAGCAGCCTGGGAGTAGCGGGAACCATAGAGACCCAGTACTTC. Translating it yields CASSLGVAGTIETQYF.

CDR3 nucleotide sequence: TGTGCCAGCAGCACGACCCCTTCCGGGTACGAGCAGTACTTC. Protein: CASSTTPSGYEQYF. V usage is TRBV6-5 and J usage is TRBJ2-7; the D is unclear. Deletions cut 6 bases from V and 4 bases from J, with 16 bases between. Looked up from germline, CDR1 is MNHEY and CDR2 is SVGAGI. The CDR3 has 14 amino acids.

V gene TRBV4-1 combines with J gene TRBJ2-7; 7 bases map to TRBD1. V gave up 3 bases and J gave up 3 bases; unmatched junction bases: 11. This CDR3 has 16 amino acids. Germline V CDR1 and CDR2: MGHRA, YSYEKL. CDR3 DNA: TGCGCCAGCAGCCAGGGGATGGACAGGCGCTTCTACGAGCAGTACTTC. It is translated as CASSQGMDRRFYEQYF.